This T cell receptor beta chain was identified during a study of blood T cell repertoires in COVID-19. Study-level background: From the United States, Italy and Spain came samples of acute and convalescent COVID-19. T cells, B-cell-depleted T cells, or PBMCs supplied cDNA or gDNA.

The germline V gene has CDR1 ENHRY and CDR2 SYGVKD. The CDR3 spans 15 residues. V dropped 0 bases and J dropped 5; count of bases not matched to a gene: 2. Original handling: Nucleated cell counts were estimated from reference gene primer amplification. TCRdb's table, derived via immunoSEQ multiplex PCR, lists solely in-frame clones and lacks some. The V and J calls and the clone size are those of that table, but D and trimming were determined from the DNA. The repertoire has about 270,000 clones, 81% of them found once; the top ten carry around 3%. J is TRBJ1-4 and V is TRBV10-3; 8 bases match TRBD1. This sequence was found in a woman aged 55 to 70 with active or convalescent COVID-19. The sequencing input was peripheral blood. This chain's CDR3 is CAISESRQGNEKLFF. CDR3 bases: TGTGCCATCAGTGAGTCGAGACAGGGGAATGAAAAACTGTTTTTT.